This T cell receptor beta chain was documented in a study of beta chain features in type 1 diabetes. This CDR3 contains 15 residues. Germline V lookup: CDR1 MRHNA, CDR2 SNTAGT. After removal of 8 bases from V and 4 bases from J, the junction contained 11 bases not matched to a gene. cDNA synthesis used the whole RNA isolate, giving expressed TCRB sequences. Repertoires were generated with immunoSEQ multiplex PCR, while TCRdb's copy carries only in-frame clones and drops some. The table has over 500,000 clones, roughly a sixth seen once. The V gene is TRBV6-4, the J gene TRBJ1-2; 9 bases are a match to TRBD1. The sequencing input was naive CD4+ T cells from blood. This TCR was recovered from a man aged 18 to 29 in good health. CDR3 nucleotides: TGTGCCAGCGGAGATCCGGGACAGGGTTTCTATGGCTACACCTTC. Residues: CASGDPGQGFYGYTF.